This T cell receptor (beta chain) was profiled in a study of blood T cell repertoires in COVID-19. Study details: The origin of the acute and convalescent COVID-19 samples was the United States, Italy and Spain. T cells, B-cell-depleted T cells, or PBMCs supplied cDNA or gDNA.

Authors' data handling: Amplification from reference gene primers served as the basis for estimated nucleated cell counts. Sequencing was performed with immunoSEQ multiplex PCR; in TCRdb, only in-frame clones are kept and a portion is missing. Clonal size and the V and J genes are those of that table, whereas D and trimming came from the DNA. Here the sample spans about 94,000 clones, more than 75% being singletons. CDR1 and CDR2 (germline): WNHNN, SYGVQD (reference sequence). Trimming took 4 bases from V and 7 from J; bases not matched to a gene: 2. The CDR3 sequence is 13 residues long. This TCR was recovered from an elderly woman with acute or convalescent COVID-19. The rearrangement joins TRBV10-1 to TRBJ2-7, with TRBD2 identical over 12 bases. The source material was peripheral blood. In nucleotides, the CDR3 is TGCGCCAGCAGTGGGACTAGCGGGACGGAGCAGTACTTC. This gives the protein CASSGTSGTEQYF.